These T cell receptor beta chains were read from a single sample in a study of response to subunit inactivated influenza vaccine. TCRdb re-analysed the RT-PCR reads in MiXCR, keeping a single row per CDR3 protein. The data hold around 320,000 distinct CDR3 sequences, with around 20% observed a single time. The source material was PBMCs from blood, sampled 21 months after vaccination. These receptors were collected from a man aged 50 to 69 who received an inactivated influenza vaccine. Each CDR3 is given with its conserved first and last residue. The order of the fields is CDR3 length, J gene, V gene, clone size, D gene, CDR3 DNA, CDR3 protein. The D gene is left open where the match is weak. The size of a clone is reported for some rows only, either as once, few or many, or as a class for expanded clones.

17	TRBJ2-1	TRBV3-1	NA	TRBD2	TGTGCCAGCAGCCAAGGGGGACTAGCGGGGCGCTACAATGAGCAGTTCTTC	CASSQGGLAGRYNEQFF
15	TRBJ1-2	TRBV7-9	NA	TRBD1	TGTGCCAGCAGTATTCACCAGGGGGCCTCCTATGGCTACACCTTC	CASSIHQGASYGYTF
15	TRBJ1-5	TRBV7-9	few	NA	TGTGCCAGCAGCTCGGACCCTAGTAGCAATCAGCCCCAGCATTTT	CASSSDPSSNQPQHF
15	TRBJ2-3	TRBV30	few	TRBD1	TGTGCCTGGAGTGTAGGGACAGGCATCACAGATACGCAGTATTTT	CAWSVGTGITDTQYF
16	TRBJ1-5	TRBV15	many	NA	TGTGCCACCAGCAGAGACCTGACTTCTGGCAATCAGCCCCAGCATTTT	CATSRDLTSGNQPQHF
16	TRBJ2-1	TRBV5-1	once	TRBD1	TGCGCCAGCAGCCCCGGGACAGGGGCCGTAGGCAATGAGCAGTTCTTC	CASSPGTGAVGNEQFF
13	TRBJ1-4	TRBV12-3/TRBV12-4	NA	NA	TGTGCCAGCAGGATAGGTTCCGGAGAAAAACTGTTTTTT	CASRIGSGEKLFF
18	TRBJ2-1	TRBV15	few	TRBD2	TGTGCCACCAGAGGGTCGAGTCTAGCGGGATTTCCGAGCAATGAGCAGTTCTTC	CATRGSSLAGFPSNEQFF
11	TRBJ2-3	TRBV7-2	many	NA	TGTGCCAGCAGCTTAAAAGATACGCAGTATTTT	CASSLKDTQYF
14	TRBJ1-1	TRBV6-1	NA	NA	TGTGCCAGCAGTGAGCCAGGGTTGAACACTGAAGCTTTCTTT	CASSEPGLNTEAFF
16	TRBJ1-3	TRBV7-2	once	NA	TGTGCCAGCAGCTTAGCGAGCAGACCCTCTGGAAACACCATATATTTT	CASSLASRPSGNTIYF
12	TRBJ1-2	TRBV5-1	few	NA	TGCGCCAGCAGCTTGGAGACAGATGGCTACACCTTC	CASSLETDGYTF
17	TRBJ1-5	TRBV2	NA	NA	TGTGCCAGCAGTGTCTCGGGGACGCAAGGGGAGGATCAGCCCCAGCATTTT	CASSVSGTQGEDQPQHF
14	TRBJ1-5	TRBV10-3	NA	NA	TGTGCCATCAGTGAAGTAGATAGCAATCAGCCCCAGCATTTT	CAISEVDSNQPQHF
16	TRBJ1-5	TRBV15	NA	NA	TGTGCCACCAGCAAAGGGGACGGAACCCTCGGGCAGCCCCAGCATTTT	CATSKGDGTLGQPQHF
12	TRBJ2-5	TRBV20-1	NA	TRBD1	TGCAGTGCTACCAGGGGGCATGAGACCCAGTACTTC	CSATRGHETQYF
16	TRBJ2-7	TRBV5-1	few	NA	TGCGCCAGCAGGAAGGAACGGGGCCTCCAGATCTACGAGCAGTACTTC	CASRKERGLQIYEQYF